The rows below give T cell receptor beta chains drawn from one sample of a study of early T cells in non-severe SARS-CoV-2 infection. From the 5' RACE reads, TCRdb called clonotypes with MiXCR, one entry per CDR3 protein. The sample yields tens of thousands of distinct CDR3 sequences, around 6% seen once. Material: whole blood. The receptor set was obtained from an adult who was a healthcare worker with PCR-confirmed SARS-CoV-2 infection or an uninfected control (not recorded which). Both conserved end residues are trimmed from each CDR3. Expanded clones are given a class, and other clones once, few, many or no size at all.

many TRBJ1-2 13 TRBV7-2 ASSLVVRVSSGYT
many TRBJ2-7 13 TRBV10-3 AISDPGTVTYEQY
. TRBJ1-2 12 TRBV7-2 ASSSTGKHYGYT
many TRBJ1-1 14 TRBV6-6 ASSDPALQPNTEAF
many TRBJ2-1 14 TRBV15 ATSRDLLAVGNEQF
. TRBJ2-3 13 TRBV7-9 ASSLADRASDTQY
. TRBJ2-7 15 TRBV5-1 ASSFNRLAGVPYEQY
many TRBJ1-2 11 TRBV2 ANELEQVYGYT
many TRBJ2-7 13 TRBV12-3/TRBV12-4 ASSFSTAGEDEQY
. TRBJ2-7 13 TRBV6-2/TRBV6-3 ASSRNPRQGYEQY
many TRBJ1-5 12 TRBV6-1 ASNRRLMDQPQH
few TRBJ2-3 14 TRBV7-9 ASSLLAGGPTDTQY
. TRBJ2-3 12 TRBV30 AWSPRLGTDTQY
few TRBJ1-4 14 TRBV6-5 ASSYLGDLANEKLF
few TRBJ1-5 11 TRBV6-1 ASSEGLEQPQH
many TRBJ2-3 14 TRBV12-3/TRBV12-4 ASSRADFQPTDTQY
few TRBJ1-3 13 TRBV15 VTTRGRDIVNTIY
few TRBJ1-4 14 TRBV9 ASSLNPGQGIEKLF
many TRBJ2-3 11 TRBV7-3 ASSAQGPDTQY
many TRBJ2-2 14 TRBV6-2/TRBV6-3 ASRPRPGQENGELF
many TRBJ2-6 15 TRBV6-6 ASNPWTGYAGANVLT
many TRBJ1-1 12 TRBV20-1 SAARSQRVTEAF
many TRBJ2-5 12 TRBV9 ASSATGNQETQY
few TRBJ2-7 12 TRBV12-3/TRBV12-4 ASSLNLGVTGQY
. TRBJ2-3 16 TRBV6-1 ASSEALRTGGSTDTQY
many TRBJ1-2 13 TRBV7-2 ASSLAGSRGWGYT
many TRBJ2-6 14 TRBV7-8 ASERIHRVGANVLT
. TRBJ1-2 12 TRBV12-3/TRBV12-4 ASSRDRGPYGYT
many TRBJ2-5 11 TRBV5-1 ASSLGSKETQY
few TRBJ2-7 13 TRBV10-3 AISESPGGSYEQY
. TRBJ1-1 10 TRBV12-3/TRBV12-4 ASSSSRTEAF
many TRBJ2-7 12 TRBV20-1 SASRVAGVYEQY
few TRBJ2-6 12 TRBV4-2 ASSLPRAANVLT
many TRBJ1-5 10 TRBV20-1 SARRGNQPQH
. TRBJ2-1 13 TRBV7-8 ASSLTSSVDNEQF
many TRBJ2-6 13 TRBV11-1 ASSLSKPGGNVLT
. TRBJ1-1 11 TRBV20-1 SGLQGVGTEAF
many TRBJ2-6 12 TRBV2 ASSPRAGANVLT
. TRBJ2-7 12 TRBV5-1 ASSHSGGAYEQY
many TRBJ1-3 14 TRBV5-6 ASSFTGRFSGNTIY
many TRBJ2-1 17 TRBV7-8 ASSPTMRSLQSSYNEQF
many TRBJ1-2 13 TRBV25-1 ATYSDRGEDYGYT
many TRBJ2-3 11 TRBV7-9 ASSPQTTDTQY
many TRBJ2-1 11 TRBV5-1 ASSLGPDNEQF
many TRBJ2-2 15 TRBV7-6 ASSLQGGGRGTGELF
many TRBJ1-4 13 TRBV5-5 ASSPLGGVGEKLF
few TRBJ1-2 9 TRBV2 ASSEYYGYT
. TRBJ1-2 9 TRBV11-2 ASRDGVGYT
few TRBJ2-2 16 TRBV19 ASSINAAWLKNTGELF
. TRBJ2-1 9 TRBV6-2/TRBV6-3 ASARVHEQF
few TRBJ2-1 14 TRBV6-2/TRBV6-3 ASSYSRSLRGDEQF
few TRBJ1-2 15 TRBV5-4 ASSPGGVLGQGGFYT
. TRBJ1-4 10 TRBV7-9 ASSPLGEKLF
. TRBJ2-1 14 TRBV9 ASSVDPRGPDNEQF
many TRBJ1-1 14 TRBV6-2/TRBV6-3 ASIEGYAGVNTEVF